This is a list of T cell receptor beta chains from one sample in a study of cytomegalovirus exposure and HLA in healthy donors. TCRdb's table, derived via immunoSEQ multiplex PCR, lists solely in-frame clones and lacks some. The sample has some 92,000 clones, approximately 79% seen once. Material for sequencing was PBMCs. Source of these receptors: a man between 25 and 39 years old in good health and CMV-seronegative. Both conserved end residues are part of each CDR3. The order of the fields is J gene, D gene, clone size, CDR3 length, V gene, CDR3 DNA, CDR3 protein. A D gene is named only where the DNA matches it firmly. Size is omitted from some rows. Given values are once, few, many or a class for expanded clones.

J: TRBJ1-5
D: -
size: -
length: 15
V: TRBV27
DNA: TGTGCCAGCATGCCCTCGGGGTATAGCAATCAGCCCCAGCATTTT
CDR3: CASMPSGYSNQPQHF

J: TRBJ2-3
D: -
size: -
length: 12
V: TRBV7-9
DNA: TGTGCCAGCAGTAGTAGCACAGATACGCAGTATTTT
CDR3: CASSSSTDTQYF

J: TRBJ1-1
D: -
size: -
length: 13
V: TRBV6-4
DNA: TGTGCCAGCAGTCAGATGGTCGACACTGAAGCTTTCTTT
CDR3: CASSQMVDTEAFF

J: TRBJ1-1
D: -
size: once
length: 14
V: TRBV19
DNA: TGTGCCAGTAGTATTGGAGGCCCGAACAGTGAAGCTTTCTTT
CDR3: CASSIGGPNSEAFF

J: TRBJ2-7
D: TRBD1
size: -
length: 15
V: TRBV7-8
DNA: TGTGCCAGCAGCTTAGGTGGGACAGGGCCATACGAGCAGTACTTC
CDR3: CASSLGGTGPYEQYF

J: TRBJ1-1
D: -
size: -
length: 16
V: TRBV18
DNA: TGTGCCAGCTCACCCGGGGGGTATGAGGGGAACACTGAAGCTTTCTTT
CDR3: CASSPGGYEGNTEAFF

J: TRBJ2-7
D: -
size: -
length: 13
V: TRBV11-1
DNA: TGTGCCAGCAGCTTGGAGGAATATTCTTGGCAGTACTTC
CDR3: CASSLEEYSWQYF

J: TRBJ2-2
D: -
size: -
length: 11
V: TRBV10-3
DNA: TGTGCCACGCAGGGCGCCGGGGAGCTGTTTTTT
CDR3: CATQGAGELFF

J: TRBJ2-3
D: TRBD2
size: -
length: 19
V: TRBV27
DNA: TGTGCCAGCAGTTTAATGGGATCCCCCGGGCGGGGGGGCACAGATACGCAGTATTTT
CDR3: CASSLMGSPGRGGTDTQYF

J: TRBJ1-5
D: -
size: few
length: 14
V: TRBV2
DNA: TGTGCCAGCAGCCTTGGAGAACTCAATCAGCCCCAGCATTTT
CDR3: CASSLGELNQPQHF

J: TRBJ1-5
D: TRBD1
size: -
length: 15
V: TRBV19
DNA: TGTGCCAGTAGTCCCGGGACAGGGGGGAATCAGCCCCAGCATTTT
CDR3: CASSPGTGGNQPQHF

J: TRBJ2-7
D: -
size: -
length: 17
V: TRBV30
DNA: TGTGCCTGGAGCAGGGCCCAGCTAAGGATGAACTCCTACGAGCAGTACTTC
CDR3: CAWSRAQLRMNSYEQYF

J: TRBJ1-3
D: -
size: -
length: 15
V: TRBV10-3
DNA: TGTGCCATCAGTGAGTCACAGGGATCTGGAAACACCATATATTTT
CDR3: CAISESQGSGNTIYF

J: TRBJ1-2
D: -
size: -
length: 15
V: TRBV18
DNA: TGTGCCAGCTCACCACCCGCAGGGTCTAACTATGGCTACACCTTC
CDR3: CASSPPAGSNYGYTF

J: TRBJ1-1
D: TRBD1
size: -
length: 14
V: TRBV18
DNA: TGTGCCAGCTCATCCAGGGGGTTGAACACTGAAGCTTTCTTT
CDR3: CASSSRGLNTEAFF

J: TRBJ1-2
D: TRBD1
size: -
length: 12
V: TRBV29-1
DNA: TGCAGCGTTGATAAGGGGGCCGGGGGCTACACCTTC
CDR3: CSVDKGAGGYTF

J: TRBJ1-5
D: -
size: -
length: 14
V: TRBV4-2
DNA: TGTGCCAGCAGCCAAGAGGGGGGGGGCGAGCCCCAGCATTTT
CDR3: CASSQEGGGEPQHF

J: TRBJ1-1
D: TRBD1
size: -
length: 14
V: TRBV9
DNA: TGTGCCAGCAGCATGGGACAGGGAAACACTGAAGCTTTCTTT
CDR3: CASSMGQGNTEAFF

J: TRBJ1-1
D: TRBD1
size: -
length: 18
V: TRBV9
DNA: TGTGCCAGCAGCGGCCCATCCGGGACAGTGGGACTGAACACTGAAGCTTTCTTT
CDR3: CASSGPSGTVGLNTEAFF

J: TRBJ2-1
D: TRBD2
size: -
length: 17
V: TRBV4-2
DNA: TGTGCCAGCAGCCAAGCTACTAGCGGGGGCCCATACTATGAGCAGTTCTTC
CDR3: CASSQATSGGPYYEQFF

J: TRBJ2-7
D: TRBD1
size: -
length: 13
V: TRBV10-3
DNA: TGTGCCGCCACTCCCGGGACAGGGGACGAGCAGTACTTC
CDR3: CAATPGTGDEQYF

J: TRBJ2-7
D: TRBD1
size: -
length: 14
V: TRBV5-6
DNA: TGTGCCAGCAATCTCGGGACAGGTCCCTACGAGCAGTACTTC
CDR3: CASNLGTGPYEQYF

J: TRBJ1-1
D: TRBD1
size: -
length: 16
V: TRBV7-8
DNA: TGTGCCAGCAGTTCCCCCGTCCGGGACAGGGGGGGGGAAGCTTTCTTT
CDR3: CASSSPVRDRGGEAFF

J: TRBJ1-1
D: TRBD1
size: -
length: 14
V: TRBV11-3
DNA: TGTGCCAGCAGCTCTCGGGACAGGGCCACTGAAGCTTTCTTT
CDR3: CASSSRDRATEAFF

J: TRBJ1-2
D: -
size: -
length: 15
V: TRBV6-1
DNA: TGTGCCAGCACCCAAGGGGCGGTAGCTAACTATGGCTACACCTTC
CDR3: CASTQGAVANYGYTF

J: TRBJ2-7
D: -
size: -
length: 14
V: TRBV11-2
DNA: TGTGCCAGCAGCTTCTCCCGGACATCCTACGAGCAGTACTTC
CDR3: CASSFSRTSYEQYF

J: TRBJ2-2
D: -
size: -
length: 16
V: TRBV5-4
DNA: TGTGCCAGCAGCTTGGATGGGACACAGAGAGCCGGGGAGCTGTTTTTT
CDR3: CASSLDGTQRAGELFF

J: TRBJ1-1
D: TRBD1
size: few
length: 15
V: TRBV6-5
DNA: TGTGCCAGCAGTGCCCCGGGACAGACGGCGACCGAAGCTTTCTTT
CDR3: CASSAPGQTATEAFF

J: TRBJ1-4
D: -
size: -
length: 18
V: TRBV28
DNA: TGTGCCAGCGGGGGGGCAGCTCAGAACGGCCTGGCTAATGAAAAACTGTTTTTT
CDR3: CASGGAAQNGLANEKLFF

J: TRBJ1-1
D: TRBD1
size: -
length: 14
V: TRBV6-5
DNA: TGTGCCAGCAGACCGGGACAGATGAACACTGAAGCTTTCTTT
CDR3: CASRPGQMNTEAFF

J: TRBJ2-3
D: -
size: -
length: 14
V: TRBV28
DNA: TGTGCCAGCACCGACAGCTATCACACAGATACGCAGTATTTT
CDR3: CASTDSYHTDTQYF

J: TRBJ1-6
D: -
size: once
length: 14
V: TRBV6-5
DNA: TGTGCCAGCAGTTACCAGGGAGGGGATTCACCCCTCCACTTT
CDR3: CASSYQGGDSPLHF

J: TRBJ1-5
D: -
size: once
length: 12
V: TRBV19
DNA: TGTGCCAGAAAACAGCGCGGGCAGCCCCAGCATTTT
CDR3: CARKQRGQPQHF

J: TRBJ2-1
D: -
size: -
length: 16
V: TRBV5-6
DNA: TGTGCCAGCAGCTTGAAGTGGGGGGGCCCCTACAATGAGCAGTTCTTC
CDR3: CASSLKWGGPYNEQFF

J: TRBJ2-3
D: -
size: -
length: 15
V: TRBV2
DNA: TGTGCCAGCAGTGATGTACTTTTTAGCACAGATACGCAGTATTTT
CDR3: CASSDVLFSTDTQYF

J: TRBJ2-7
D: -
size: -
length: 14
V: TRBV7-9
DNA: TGTGCCAGCAGCCCCCCGGACAGCTCCTACGAGCAGTACTTC
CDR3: CASSPPDSSYEQYF

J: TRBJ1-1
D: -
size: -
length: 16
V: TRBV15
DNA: TGTGCCACCAGCAGATCCCACAGGGATCCGAACACTGAAGCTTTCTTT
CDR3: CATSRSHRDPNTEAFF

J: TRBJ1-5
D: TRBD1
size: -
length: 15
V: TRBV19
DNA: TGTGCCAGTAGTACATCCGGGACAGGGGCTCAGCCCCAGCATTTT
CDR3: CASSTSGTGAQPQHF

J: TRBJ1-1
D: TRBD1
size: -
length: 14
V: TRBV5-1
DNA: TGCGCCAGCAGCGGGACAGGGGCCGACACTGAAGCTTTCTTT
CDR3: CASSGTGADTEAFF